These 19 T cell receptor beta chains were sequenced from one sample in a study of blood T cell repertoires in COVID-19. The protocol was immunoSEQ multiplex PCR, while the TCRdb copy is restricted to in-frame clones and leaves out a portion. The sample shows about 670,000 clones, 85% to 90% of them seen only once. Sequencing was carried out using peripheral blood. These receptors all stem from a woman between 18 and 30 years old with acute or convalescent COVID-19.

The rearrangement joins TRBV9 to TRBJ2-3; the D gene is possibly TRBD2 (5 bases). This CDR3 spans 14 amino acids. Germline loops: CDR1 SGDLS, CDR2 YYNGEE. The germline V and J ends were trimmed by 0 bases and 10 bases, with 15 bases remaining between them. CDR3 loop: CASSVETGNSPQYF. The CDR3 DNA follows: TGTGCCAGCAGCGTAGAGACGGGGAATAGCCCGCAGTATTTT.

This clone was counted only a few times. The chain couples TRBV7-8 to TRBJ2-3, with 12 bases matching TRBD2. The CDR3 length is 17 residues. Germline trimming cut 5 bases from V and 4 bases from J; bases unmatched to any gene: 10. Germline values: CDR1 SGHVS, CDR2 FQNEAQ. CDR3 in DNA: TGTGCCAGCAGCCCCGGTGGGGGACTAGCGGGCTCAGATACGCAGTATTTT. It translates to CASSPGGGLAGSDTQYF.

The CDR3 DNA sequence: TGCGCCAGCAGCCCCCGCGGTTCTAACACCGGGGAGCTGTTTTTT. Its translation: CASSPRGSNTGELFF. The rearrangement joins TRBV5-1 to TRBJ2-2; the D is unclear. CDR1 is SGHRS, CDR2 YFSETQ, per germline. Between the trimmed V and J ends, which lost 4 bases and 2 bases, there was a span of 12 bases. CDR3 length: 15 amino acids.

The V and J genes are TRBV7-9 and TRBJ1-5, with D unresolved. The CDR3 is 12 residues long. The V end lost 7 bases, the J end lost 7 bases, and 11 bases lay between the germline ends. Germline values: CDR1 SEHNR, CDR2 FQNEAQ (reference sequence). The CDR3 nucleotides read TGTGCCAGCACCCAGCCGGGGCAGCCCCAGCATTTT. Amino acid sequence: CASTQPGQPQHF.

This chain uses TRBV28 with TRBJ1-6, with TRBD1 as a possible D gene (6 bases). CDR3 length: 14 amino acids. The V end was cut by 1 base, the J end by 7 bases, with 8 bases between. Germline loops: CDR1 MDHEN, CDR2 SYDVKM. CDR3 protein: CASSLSRGNSPLHF. CDR3 DNA sequence: TGTGCCAGCAGTTTATCTAGGGGGAATTCACCCCTCCACTTT.

In nucleotides, the CDR3 is TGTGCCAGCAGCCCGCTTTTTCCCCTGGAGTCACCCCTCCACTTT. It is translated as CASSPLFPLESPLHF. The chain is built from TRBV7-9 and TRBJ1-6; D unclear. The germline V gene encodes CDR1 SEHNR and CDR2 FQNEAQ (reference sequence). The ends were cut back, 5 bases at V and 10 bases at J, with 18 bases in the middle. The CDR3 sequence is 15 residues long.

The genes are TRBV4-1 and TRBJ1-1; a possible D gene is TRBD1 (6 bases). Trimming cost V 6 bases and J 0 bases, with 17 bases left between them. The CDR3 sequence is 16 residues long. The germline V gene encodes CDR1 MGHRA and CDR2 YSYEKL. The CDR3 DNA reads TGCGCCAGCAGGCGCGACAGGATGGGGATGAACACTGAAGCTTTCTTT. Its protein product is CASRRDRMGMNTEAFF.

J is TRBJ1-2 and V is TRBV19; no definite D call. V dropped 6 bases and J dropped 6 bases, with 11 bases sitting between them. CDR1 and CDR2 (germline): LNHDA, SQIVND (reference sequence). This CDR3 comprises 12 residues. In DNA form, the CDR3 reads TGTGCCAGTAGGGAACGGGTAGATGGCTACACCTTC. Amino acids: CASRERVDGYTF.

A few counts support this clone. The chain couples TRBV3-1 (or the pseudogene TRBV3-2) to TRBJ2-7; 9 nucleotides line up with TRBD2. The trim removed 7 bases at V and 1 base at J, leaving 5 bases unmatched. In germline, CDR1 is LGHDT, CDR2 YNNKEL (reference sequence). This CDR3 is 14 amino acids long. CDR3 in amino acids: CASNPGLASYEQYF. The CDR3 DNA sequence: TGTGCCAGCAACCCGGGACTAGCTTCCTACGAGCAGTACTTC.

The chain is built from TRBV4-3 and TRBJ1-2; no clear D. CDR3 length: 15 residues. Trimming stripped 0 bases from V and 0 bases from J, with 8 bases between. Germline assignment: CDR1 LGHNA and CDR2 YSLEER. DNA of the CDR3: TGCGCCAGCAGCCAAGATGAGAGGTCTAACTATGGCTACACCTTC. It yields the protein CASSQDERSNYGYTF.

In its sample, this clone was seen once. The chain employs TRBV9 and TRBJ2-1; TRBD2 matches 11 bases. The junction had 7 bases not matched to a gene; V was cut back by 0 bases and J by 8 bases. The germline V gene has CDR1 SGDLS and CDR2 YYNGEE. The CDR3 has 16 residues. CDR3 sequence (DNA): TGTGCCAGCAGCGTAGTCGTAGCGGGGGGGCCCTATGAGCAGTTCTTC. The encoded protein is CASSVVVAGGPYEQFF.

The chain recombines TRBV9 with TRBJ1-4; 7 bases map to TRBD1. Looked up from germline, CDR1 is SGDLS and CDR2 is YYNGEE. Trimming at V came to 4 bases and at J to 11 bases, leaving 8 bases not matched to a gene. This CDR3 contains 13 residues. This CDR3 reads CASSTRQGRKLFF. In DNA, the CDR3 is TGTGCCAGCAGCACCCGACAGGGTAGGAAACTGTTTTTT.

Only one count was recorded for this clone. The chain combines TRBV2 with TRBJ1-2; 10 bases agree with TRBD1. This CDR3 is built from 15 residues. V trimming: 4 bases; J trimming: 5 bases; junction bases outside the gene matches: 7. CDR1 and CDR2 from the germline V gene are SNHLY and FYNNEI. This CDR3 reads CASSGWDRGPYGYTF. CDR3 in DNA: TGTGCCAGCAGTGGCTGGGACAGGGGCCCTTATGGCTACACCTTC.

The chain combines TRBV9 with TRBJ1-1; D may be TRBD1 (6 bases). The ends were cut back, 1 base at V and 6 bases at J, with 10 bases in the middle. This CDR3 contains 13 residues. The V gene's germline CDR1 is SGDLS and CDR2 YYNGEE. The DNA for the CDR3 is TGTGCCAGCAGCGTAACAGGGTCGGCTGAAGCTTTCTTT. Its protein product is CASSVTGSAEAFF.

This clone was counted a single time. The chain is built from TRBV10-2 and TRBJ2-2; D is perhaps TRBD2 (6 bases). The CDR3 is 14 residues long. Germline V gives CDR1 WSHSY, CDR2 SAAADI. The V end lost 8 bases, the J end lost 1 base, and 11 bases lay between the germline ends. The CDR3 nucleotides are TGCGCCAGCGGAGGGGCGTTGAACACCGGGGAGCTGTTTTTT. Translation: CASGGALNTGELFF.

This clone was counted once. This rearrangement joins TRBV24-1 to TRBJ2-5; a possible D gene is TRBD1 (6 bases). The CDR3 is made up of 15 amino acids. Trimming took off 5 bases at V and 5 bases at J, with 17 bases between the two ends. Germline assignment: CDR1 KGHDR and CDR2 SFDVKD. The CDR3 region is CATSALDRGGETQYF. The CDR3 DNA sequence: TGTGCCACCAGTGCCCTGGACAGAGGTGGGGAGACCCAGTACTTC.

This clone has a single count. The J gene is TRBJ1-2, the V gene TRBV2, with a weak D call TRBD1 (6 bases). There are 14 residues in the CDR3. From germline, CDR1 is SNHLY and CDR2 FYNNEI. V was trimmed by 2 bases and J by 9 bases, leaving 16 bases between them. The CDR3 loop is CASSERGTGMSYTF. CDR3 bases: TGTGCCAGCAGTGAAAGGGGAACAGGGATGAGCTACACCTTC.

The J gene is TRBJ1-1, the V gene TRBV5-5; D is undetermined. Trimming took off 3 bases at V and 7 bases at J, with 10 bases between the two ends. Germline assignment: CDR1 SGHKS and CDR2 YYEKEE (reference sequence). This CDR3 region has 12 residues. Here the CDR3 reads CASSSPGYEAFF. For the CDR3, the DNA is TGTGCCAGCAGCTCCCCGGGGTATGAAGCTTTCTTT.

The chain has TRBV27 and TRBJ1-2, with unresolved D. The CDR3 length is 14 residues. Trimming left V 4 bases short and J 4 bases short, with 13 bases between. Germline V lookup: CDR1 MNHEY, CDR2 SMNVEV (reference sequence). The CDR3 bases are TGTGCCAGCAGTTCAAAGAGATCGGGCTATGGCTACACCTTC. Translation gives CASSSKRSGYGYTF.